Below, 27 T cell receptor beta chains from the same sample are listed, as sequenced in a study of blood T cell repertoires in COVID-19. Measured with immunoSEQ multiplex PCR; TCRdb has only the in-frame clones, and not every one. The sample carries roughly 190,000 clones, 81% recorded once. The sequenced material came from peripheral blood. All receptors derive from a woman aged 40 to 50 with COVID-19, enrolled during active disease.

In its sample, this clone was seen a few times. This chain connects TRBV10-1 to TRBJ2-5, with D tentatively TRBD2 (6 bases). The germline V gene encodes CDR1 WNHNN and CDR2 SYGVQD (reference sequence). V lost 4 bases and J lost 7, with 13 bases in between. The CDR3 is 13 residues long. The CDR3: CASSVGLSGTQYF. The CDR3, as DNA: TGCGCCAGCAGTGTCGGACTATCAGGGACCCAGTACTTC.

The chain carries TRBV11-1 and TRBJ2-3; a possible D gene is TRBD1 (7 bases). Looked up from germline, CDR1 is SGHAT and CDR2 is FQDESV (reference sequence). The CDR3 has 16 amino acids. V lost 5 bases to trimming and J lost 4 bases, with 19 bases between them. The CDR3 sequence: CASSTSQTGAADTQYF. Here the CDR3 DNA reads TGTGCCAGCAGCACTAGCCAAACAGGGGCGGCAGATACGCAGTATTTT.

CDR3 nucleotide sequence: TGTGCCAGCAGCTTGATACCTACAGGGGGCAATTACGAGCAGTACTTC. Residues: CASSLIPTGGNYEQYF. The chain has TRBV7-9 and TRBJ2-7; 9 bases are shared with TRBD1. The CDR3 has 16 residues. The V segment lost 3 bases and the J segment 4 bases; nucleotides outside the gene matches: 10. Germline V gives CDR1 SEHNR, CDR2 FQNEAQ (reference sequence).

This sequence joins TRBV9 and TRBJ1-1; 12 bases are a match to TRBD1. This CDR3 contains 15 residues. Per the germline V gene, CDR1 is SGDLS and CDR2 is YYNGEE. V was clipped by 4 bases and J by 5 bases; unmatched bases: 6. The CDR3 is CASSPGTGGWTEAFF. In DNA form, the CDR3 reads TGTGCCAGCAGCCCCGGGACAGGGGGCTGGACTGAAGCTTTCTTT.

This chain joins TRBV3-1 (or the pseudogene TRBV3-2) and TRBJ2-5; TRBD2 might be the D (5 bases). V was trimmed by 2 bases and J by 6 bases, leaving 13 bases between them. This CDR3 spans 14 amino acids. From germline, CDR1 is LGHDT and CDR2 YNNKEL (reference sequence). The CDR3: CASSQRSGSKTQYF. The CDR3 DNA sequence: TGTGCCAGCAGCCAACGGTCGGGGTCGAAGACCCAGTACTTC.

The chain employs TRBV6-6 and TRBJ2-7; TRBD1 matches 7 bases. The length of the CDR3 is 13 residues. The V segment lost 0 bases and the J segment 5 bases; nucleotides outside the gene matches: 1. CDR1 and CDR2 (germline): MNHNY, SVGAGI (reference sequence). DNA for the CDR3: TGTGCCAGCAGTTACTCGACAGGGAACGAGCAGTACTTC. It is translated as CASSYSTGNEQYF.

CDR3 loop: CASSDWGTGFDTEAFF. CDR3 coding DNA: TGTGCCAGCAGTGACTGGGGCACGGGCTTCGACACTGAAGCTTTCTTT. The chain combines TRBV6-1 with TRBJ1-1, with D perhaps matching TRBD1 (5 bases). Trimming took off 3 bases at V and 3 bases at J, with 17 bases between the two ends. CDR1 MNHNS and CDR2 SASEGT come from the germline V gene. The CDR3 contains 16 residues.

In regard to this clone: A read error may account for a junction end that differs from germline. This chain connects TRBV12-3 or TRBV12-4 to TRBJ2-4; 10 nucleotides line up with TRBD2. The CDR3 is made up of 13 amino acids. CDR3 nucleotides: TGTGCCAGCAGTTTAATCAGCGGGAGGGCCTCCAGCTTC. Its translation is CASSLISGRASSF.

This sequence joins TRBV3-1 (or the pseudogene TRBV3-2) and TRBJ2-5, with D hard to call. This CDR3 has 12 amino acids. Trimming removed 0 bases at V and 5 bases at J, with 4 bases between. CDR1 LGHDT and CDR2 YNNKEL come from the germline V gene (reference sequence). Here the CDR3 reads CASSQESETQYF. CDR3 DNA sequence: TGTGCCAGCAGCCAAGAATCGGAGACCCAGTACTTC.

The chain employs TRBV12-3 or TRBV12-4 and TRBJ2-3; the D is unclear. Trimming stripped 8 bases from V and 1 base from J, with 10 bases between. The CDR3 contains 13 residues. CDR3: CASDGRGTDTQYF. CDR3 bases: TGTGCCAGCGACGGCCGGGGCACAGATACGCAGTATTTT.

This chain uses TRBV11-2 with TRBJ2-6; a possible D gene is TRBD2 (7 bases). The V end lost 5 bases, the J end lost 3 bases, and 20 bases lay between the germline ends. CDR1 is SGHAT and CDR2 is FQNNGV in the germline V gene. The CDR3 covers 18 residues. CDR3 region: CASSPGGQGSSGANVLTF. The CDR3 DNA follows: TGTGCCAGCAGCCCCGGGGGGCAGGGGAGTAGTGGGGCCAACGTCCTGACTTTC. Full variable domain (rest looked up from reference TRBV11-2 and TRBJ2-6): EAGVAQSPRYKIIEKRQSVAFWCNPISGHATLYWYQQILGQGPKLLIQFQNNGVVDDSQLPKDRFSAERLKGVDSTLKIQPAKLEDSAVYLCASSPGGQGSSGANVLTFGAGSRLTVL.

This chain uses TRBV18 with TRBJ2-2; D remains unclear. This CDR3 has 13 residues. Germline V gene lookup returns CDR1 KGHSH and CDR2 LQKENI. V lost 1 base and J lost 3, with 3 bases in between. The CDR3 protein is CASSPLDTGELFF. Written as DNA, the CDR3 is TGTGCCAGCTCACCACTAGACACCGGGGAGCTGTTTTTT.

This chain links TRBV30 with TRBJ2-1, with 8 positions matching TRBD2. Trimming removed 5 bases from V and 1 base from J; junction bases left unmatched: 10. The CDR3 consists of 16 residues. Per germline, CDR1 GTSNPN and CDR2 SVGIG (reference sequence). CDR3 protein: CAWDVPGGRSYNEQFF. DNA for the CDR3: TGTGCCTGGGACGTCCCGGGGGGGAGGTCCTACAATGAGCAGTTCTTC.

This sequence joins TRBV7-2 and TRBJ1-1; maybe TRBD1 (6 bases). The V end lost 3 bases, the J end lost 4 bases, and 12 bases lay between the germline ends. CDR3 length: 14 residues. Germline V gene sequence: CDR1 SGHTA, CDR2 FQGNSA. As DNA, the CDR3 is TGTGCCAGCAGCTTCAGGGGTAGAGGCACTGAAGCTTTCTTT. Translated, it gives CASSFRGRGTEAFF.

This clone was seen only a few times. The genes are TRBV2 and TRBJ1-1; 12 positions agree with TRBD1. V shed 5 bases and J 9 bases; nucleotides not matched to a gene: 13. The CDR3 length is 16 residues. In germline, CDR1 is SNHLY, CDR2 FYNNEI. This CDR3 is CASSSGTGGRIGKAFF. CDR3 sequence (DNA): TGTGCCAGCAGTTCCGGGACAGGGGGCCGAATAGGTAAAGCTTTCTTT.

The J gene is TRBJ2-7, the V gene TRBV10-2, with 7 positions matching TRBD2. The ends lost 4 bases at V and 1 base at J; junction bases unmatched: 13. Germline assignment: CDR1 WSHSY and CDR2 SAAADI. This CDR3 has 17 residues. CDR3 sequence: CASSAPHAGESSYEQYF. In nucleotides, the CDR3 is TGCGCCAGCAGTGCTCCCCACGCGGGAGAATCTTCCTACGAGCAGTACTTC.

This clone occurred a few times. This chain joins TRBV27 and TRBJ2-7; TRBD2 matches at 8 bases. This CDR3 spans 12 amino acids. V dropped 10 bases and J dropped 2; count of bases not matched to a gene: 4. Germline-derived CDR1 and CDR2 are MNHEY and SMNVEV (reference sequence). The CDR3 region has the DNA TGTGCCACCAGCGGGAGCCCCTACGAGCAGTACTTC. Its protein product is CATSGSPYEQYF.

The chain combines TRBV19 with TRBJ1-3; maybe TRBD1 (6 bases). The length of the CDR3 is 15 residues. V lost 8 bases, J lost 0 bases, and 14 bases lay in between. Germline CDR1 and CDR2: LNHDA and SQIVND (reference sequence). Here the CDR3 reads CASVLRGTSGNTIYF. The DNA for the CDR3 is TGTGCCAGTGTTCTCAGGGGCACCTCTGGAAACACCATATATTTT.

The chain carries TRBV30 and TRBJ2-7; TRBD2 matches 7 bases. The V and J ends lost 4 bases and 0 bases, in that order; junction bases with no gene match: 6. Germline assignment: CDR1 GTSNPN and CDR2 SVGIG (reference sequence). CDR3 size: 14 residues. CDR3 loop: CAWKSGLTSYEQYF. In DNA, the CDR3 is TGTGCCTGGAAATCGGGACTAACCTCCTACGAGCAGTACTTC. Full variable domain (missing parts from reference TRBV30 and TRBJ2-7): SQTIHQWPATLVQPVGSPLSLECTVEGTSNPNLYWYRQAAGRGLQLLFYSVGIGQISSEVPQNLSASRPQDRQFILSSKKLLLSDSGFYLCAWKSGLTSYEQYFGPGTRLTVT.

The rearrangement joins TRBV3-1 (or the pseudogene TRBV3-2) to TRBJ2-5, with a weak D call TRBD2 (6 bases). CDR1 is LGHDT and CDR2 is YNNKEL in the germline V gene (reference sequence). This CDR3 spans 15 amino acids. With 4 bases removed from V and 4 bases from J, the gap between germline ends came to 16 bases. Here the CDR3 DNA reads TGTGCCAGCAGCCCGGGGCTAGCGATATCAGAGACCCAGTACTTC. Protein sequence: CASSPGLAISETQYF.

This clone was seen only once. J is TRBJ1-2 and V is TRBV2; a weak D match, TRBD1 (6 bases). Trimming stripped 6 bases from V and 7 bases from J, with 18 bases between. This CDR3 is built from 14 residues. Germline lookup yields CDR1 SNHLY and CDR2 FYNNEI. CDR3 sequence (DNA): TGTGCCAGCAGGCCGGACAGCGGTTGGGCTGGCTACACCTTC. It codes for CASRPDSGWAGYTF.

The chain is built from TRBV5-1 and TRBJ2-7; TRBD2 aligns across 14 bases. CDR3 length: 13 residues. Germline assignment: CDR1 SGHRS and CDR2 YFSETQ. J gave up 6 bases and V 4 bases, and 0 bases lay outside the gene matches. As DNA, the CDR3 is TGCGCCAGCAGCGGACTAGCGGGAGGCGAGCAGTACTTC. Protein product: CASSGLAGGEQYF. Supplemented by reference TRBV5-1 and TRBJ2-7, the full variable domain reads KAGVTQTPRYLIKTRGQQVTLSCSPISGHRSVSWYQQTPGQGLQFLFEYFSETQRNKGNFPGRFSGRQFSNSRSEMNVSTLELGDSALYLCASSGLAGGEQYFGPGTRLTVT.

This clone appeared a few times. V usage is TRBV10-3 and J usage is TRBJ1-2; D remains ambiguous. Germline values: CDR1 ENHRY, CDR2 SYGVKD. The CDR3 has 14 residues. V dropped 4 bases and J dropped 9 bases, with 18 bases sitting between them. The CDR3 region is CAISVAMKPGSYTF. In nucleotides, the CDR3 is TGTGCCATCAGTGTAGCGATGAAGCCGGGAAGCTACACCTTC.

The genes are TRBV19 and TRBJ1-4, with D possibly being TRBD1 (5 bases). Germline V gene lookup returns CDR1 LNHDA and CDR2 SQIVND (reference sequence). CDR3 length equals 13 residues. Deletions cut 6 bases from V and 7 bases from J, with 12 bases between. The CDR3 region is CASRRGGGEKLFF. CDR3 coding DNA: TGTGCCAGTAGAAGGGGCGGTGGTGAAAAACTGTTTTTT.

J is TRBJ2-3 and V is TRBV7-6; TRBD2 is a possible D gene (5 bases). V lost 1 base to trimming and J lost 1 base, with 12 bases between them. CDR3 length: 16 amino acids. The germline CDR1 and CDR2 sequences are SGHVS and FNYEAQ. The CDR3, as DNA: TGTGCCAGCAGCTTAGGAACCCCGCGGGGCACAGATACGCAGTATTTT. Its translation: CASSLGTPRGTDTQYF.

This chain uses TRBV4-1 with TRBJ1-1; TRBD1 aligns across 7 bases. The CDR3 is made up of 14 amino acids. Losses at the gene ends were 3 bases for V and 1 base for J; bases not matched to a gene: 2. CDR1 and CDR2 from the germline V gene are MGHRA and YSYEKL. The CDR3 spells CASSQGDRNTEAFF. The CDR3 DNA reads TGCGCCAGCAGCCAGGGGGACAGGAACACTGAAGCTTTCTTT.

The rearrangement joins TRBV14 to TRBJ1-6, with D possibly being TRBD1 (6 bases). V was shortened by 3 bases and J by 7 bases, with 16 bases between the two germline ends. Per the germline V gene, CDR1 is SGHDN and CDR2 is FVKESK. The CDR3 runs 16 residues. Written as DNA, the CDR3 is TGTGCCAGCAGCCATCGGGGGGGCTCTCGGAATTCACCCCTCCACTTT. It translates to CASSHRGGSRNSPLHF.